Sequencing of this TCR beta chain was carried out in a study of blood T cell repertoires in COVID-19. Study-wide context: The origin of the acute and convalescent COVID-19 samples was the United States, Italy and Spain.

Per the original methods: Amplifying reference gene primers gave estimates of nucleated cell counts. Clones were sequenced by immunoSEQ multiplex PCR, and TCRdb holds only the in-frame ones, with some missing. That table furnishes V, J and clone size, whereas the DNA furnished D and trimming. Among around 150,000 clones listed, about 75% were seen once. The CDR3 is 15 amino acids. The V and J ends lost 5 bases and 2 bases respectively, with 14 bases between them. Germline V CDR1 and CDR2: MNHEY, SMNVEV (reference sequence). This chain joins TRBV27 and TRBJ2-3; D is possibly TRBD2 (6 bases). The TCR sequence derives from a woman aged 45-65 years who had recovered from COVID-19. Material: PBMCs or T cells enriched from blood (not recorded which). The CDR3, as DNA: TGTGCCAGCAGTGGTACTAGCTTATACACAGATACGCAGTATTTT. Its translation is CASSGTSLYTDTQYF.